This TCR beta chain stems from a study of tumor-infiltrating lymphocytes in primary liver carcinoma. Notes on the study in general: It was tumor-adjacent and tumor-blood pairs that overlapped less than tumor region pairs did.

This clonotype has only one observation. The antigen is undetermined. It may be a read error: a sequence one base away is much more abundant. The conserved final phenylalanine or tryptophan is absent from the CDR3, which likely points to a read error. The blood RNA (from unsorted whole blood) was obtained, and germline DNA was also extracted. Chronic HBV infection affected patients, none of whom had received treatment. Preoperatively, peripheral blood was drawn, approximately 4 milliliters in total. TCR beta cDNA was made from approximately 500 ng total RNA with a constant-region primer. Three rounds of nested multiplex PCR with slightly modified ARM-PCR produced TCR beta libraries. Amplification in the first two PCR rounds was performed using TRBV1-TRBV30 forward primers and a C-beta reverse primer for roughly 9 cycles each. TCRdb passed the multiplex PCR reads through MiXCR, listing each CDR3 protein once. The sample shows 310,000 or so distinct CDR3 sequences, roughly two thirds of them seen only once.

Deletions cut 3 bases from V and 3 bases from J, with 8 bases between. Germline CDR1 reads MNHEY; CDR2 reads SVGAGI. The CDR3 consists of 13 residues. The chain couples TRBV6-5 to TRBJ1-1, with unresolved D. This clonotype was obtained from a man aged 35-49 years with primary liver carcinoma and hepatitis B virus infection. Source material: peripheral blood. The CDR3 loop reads CASSYNVDTEAFI. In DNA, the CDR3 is TGTGCCAGCAGTTATAATGTTGACACTGAAGCTTTCATT.